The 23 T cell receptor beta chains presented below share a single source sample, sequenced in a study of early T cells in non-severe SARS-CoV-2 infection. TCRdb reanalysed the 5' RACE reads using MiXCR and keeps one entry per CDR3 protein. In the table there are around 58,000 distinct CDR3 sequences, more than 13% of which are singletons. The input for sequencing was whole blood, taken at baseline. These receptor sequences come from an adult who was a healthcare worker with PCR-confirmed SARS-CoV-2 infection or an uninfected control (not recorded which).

CDR3 in amino acids: CASSYPRTSGNNEQFF. CDR3 in DNA: TGTGCCAGCAGTTACCCTCGGACTAGCGGGAACAATGAGCAGTTCTTC. The chain is built from TRBV6-5 and TRBJ2-1; 12 bases map to TRBD2. V was clipped by 2 bases and J by 5 bases; unmatched bases: 4. Germline assignment: CDR1 MNHEY and CDR2 SVGAGI. The CDR3 consists of 16 residues.

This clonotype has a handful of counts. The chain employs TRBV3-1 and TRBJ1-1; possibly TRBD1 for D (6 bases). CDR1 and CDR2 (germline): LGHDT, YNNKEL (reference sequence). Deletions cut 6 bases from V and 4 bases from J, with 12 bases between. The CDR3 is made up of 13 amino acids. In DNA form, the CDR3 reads TGTGCCAGCAGATCACAGGGAACCACTGAAGCTTTCTTT. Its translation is CASRSQGTTEAFF.

The CDR3 loop reads CASSPSRGTSTDTQYF. In DNA form, the CDR3 reads TGTGCCAGCAGCCCCTCTCGGGGAACTAGCACAGATACGCAGTATTTT. The chain employs TRBV7-9 and TRBJ2-3; TRBD2 is a possible D gene (5 bases). Trimming removed 5 bases from V and 0 bases from J, with 15 bases in between. Germline assignment: CDR1 SEHNR and CDR2 FQNEAQ (reference sequence). This CDR3 is built from 16 residues.

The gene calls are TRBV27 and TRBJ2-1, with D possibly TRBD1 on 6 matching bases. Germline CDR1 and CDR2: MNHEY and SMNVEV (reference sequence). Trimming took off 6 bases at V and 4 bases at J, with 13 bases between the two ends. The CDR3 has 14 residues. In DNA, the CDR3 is TGTGCCAGCAGCCAAAGACAGGCGTACAATGAGCAGTTCTTC. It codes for CASSQRQAYNEQFF.

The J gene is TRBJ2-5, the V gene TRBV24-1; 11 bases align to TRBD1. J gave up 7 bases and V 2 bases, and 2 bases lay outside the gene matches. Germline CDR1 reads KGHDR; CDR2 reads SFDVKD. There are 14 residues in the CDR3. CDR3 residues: CATSDYGQGATQYF. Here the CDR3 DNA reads TGTGCCACCAGTGATTACGGACAGGGGGCGACCCAGTACTTC.

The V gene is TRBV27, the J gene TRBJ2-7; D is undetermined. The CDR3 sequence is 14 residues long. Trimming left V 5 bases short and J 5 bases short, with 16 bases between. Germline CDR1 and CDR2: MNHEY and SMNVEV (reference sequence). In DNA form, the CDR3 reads TGTGCCAGCAGTCCCGTAGTTGGGTTCCACGAGCAGTACTTC. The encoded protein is CASSPVVGFHEQYF.

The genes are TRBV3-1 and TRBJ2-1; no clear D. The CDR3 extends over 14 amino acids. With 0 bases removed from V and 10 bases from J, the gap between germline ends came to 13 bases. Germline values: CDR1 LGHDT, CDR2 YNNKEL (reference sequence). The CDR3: CASSQEIAKPEQFF. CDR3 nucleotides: TGTGCCAGCAGCCAAGAGATCGCCAAACCCGAGCAGTTCTTC.

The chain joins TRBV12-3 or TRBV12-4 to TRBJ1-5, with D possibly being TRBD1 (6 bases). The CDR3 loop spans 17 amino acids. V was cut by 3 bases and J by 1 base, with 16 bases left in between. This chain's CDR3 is CASSFAWGGLSNQPQHF. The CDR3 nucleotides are TGTGCCAGCAGTTTCGCTTGGGGGGGCCTCAGCAATCAGCCCCAGCATTTT.

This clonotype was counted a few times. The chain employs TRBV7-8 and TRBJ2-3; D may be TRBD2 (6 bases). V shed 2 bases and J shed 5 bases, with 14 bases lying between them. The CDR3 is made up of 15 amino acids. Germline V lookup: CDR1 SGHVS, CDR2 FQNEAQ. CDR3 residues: CASSLTGGRGDTQYF. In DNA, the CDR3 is TGTGCCAGCAGCTTAACAGGAGGGAGAGGAGATACGCAGTATTTT.

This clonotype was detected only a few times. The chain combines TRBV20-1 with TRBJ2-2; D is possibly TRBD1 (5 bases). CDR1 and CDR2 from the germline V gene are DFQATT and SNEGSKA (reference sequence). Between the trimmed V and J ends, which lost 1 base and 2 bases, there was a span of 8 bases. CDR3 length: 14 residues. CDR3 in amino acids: CSARVGVNTGELFF. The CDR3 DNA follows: TGCAGTGCTAGAGTAGGGGTCAACACCGGGGAGCTGTTTTTT.

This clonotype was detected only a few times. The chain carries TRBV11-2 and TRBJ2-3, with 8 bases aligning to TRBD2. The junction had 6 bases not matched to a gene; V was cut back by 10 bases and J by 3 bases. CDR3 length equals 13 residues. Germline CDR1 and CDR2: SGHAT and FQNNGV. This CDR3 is CATGGGVTDTQYF. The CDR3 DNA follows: TGTGCCACCGGGGGGGGAGTAACAGATACGCAGTATTTT.

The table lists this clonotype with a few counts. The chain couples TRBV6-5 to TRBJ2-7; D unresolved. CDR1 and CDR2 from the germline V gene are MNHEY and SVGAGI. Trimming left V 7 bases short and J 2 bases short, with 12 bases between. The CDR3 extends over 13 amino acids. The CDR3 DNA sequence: TGTGCCAGCACCAAAGTGGGGACCTACGAGCAGTACTTC. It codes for CASTKVGTYEQYF.

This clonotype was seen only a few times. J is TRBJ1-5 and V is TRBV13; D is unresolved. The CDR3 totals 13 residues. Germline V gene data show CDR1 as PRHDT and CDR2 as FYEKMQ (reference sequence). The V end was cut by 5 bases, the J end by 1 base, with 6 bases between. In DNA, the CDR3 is TGTGCCAGCAGCCAGTTCAGCAATCAGCCCCAGCATTTT. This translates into CASSQFSNQPQHF.

CDR3 region: CASSERTSENEQFF. CDR3 sequence (DNA): TGTGCCAGCAGCGAACGGACTAGCGAAAATGAGCAGTTCTTC. The chain has TRBV3-1 and TRBJ2-1; 9 bases agree with TRBD2. Germline V lookup: CDR1 LGHDT, CDR2 YNNKEL (reference sequence). With 5 bases clipped from V and 7 bases from J, the junction kept 6 bases outside the gene matches. CDR3 length: 14 residues.

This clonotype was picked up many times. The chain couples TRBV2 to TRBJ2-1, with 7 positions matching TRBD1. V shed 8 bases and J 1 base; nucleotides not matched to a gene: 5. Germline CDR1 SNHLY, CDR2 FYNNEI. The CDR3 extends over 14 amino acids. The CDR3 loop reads CASLDRVSYNEQFF. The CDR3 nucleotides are TGTGCCAGCCTTGACAGGGTATCCTACAATGAGCAGTTCTTC. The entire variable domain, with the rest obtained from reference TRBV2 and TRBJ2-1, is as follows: EPEVTQTPSHQVTQMGQEVILRCVPISNHLYFYWYRQILGQKVEFLVSFYNNEISEKSEIFDDQFSVERPDGSNFTLKIRSTKLEDSAMYFCASLDRVSYNEQFFGPGTRLTVL.

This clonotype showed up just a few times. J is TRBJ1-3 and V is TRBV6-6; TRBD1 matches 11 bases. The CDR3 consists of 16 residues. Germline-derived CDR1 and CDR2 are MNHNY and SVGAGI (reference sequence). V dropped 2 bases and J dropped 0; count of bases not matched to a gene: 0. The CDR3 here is CASSYGTGGSGNTIYF. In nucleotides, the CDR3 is TGTGCCAGCAGTTACGGGACAGGGGGCTCTGGAAACACCATATATTTT.

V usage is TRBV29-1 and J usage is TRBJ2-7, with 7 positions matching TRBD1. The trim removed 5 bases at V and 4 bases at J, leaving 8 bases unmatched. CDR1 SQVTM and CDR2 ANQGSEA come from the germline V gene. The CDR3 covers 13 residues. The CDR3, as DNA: TGCAGCGTTAGGGAAGGGGGCCTTTACGAGCAGTACTTC. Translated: CSVREGGLYEQYF.

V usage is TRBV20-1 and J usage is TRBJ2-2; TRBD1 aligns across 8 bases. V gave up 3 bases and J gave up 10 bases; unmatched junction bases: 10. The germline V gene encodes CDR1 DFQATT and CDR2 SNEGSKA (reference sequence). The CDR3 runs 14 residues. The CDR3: CSARASDRAKELFF. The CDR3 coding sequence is TGCAGTGCTAGGGCTTCGGACAGGGCGAAGGAGCTGTTTTTT.

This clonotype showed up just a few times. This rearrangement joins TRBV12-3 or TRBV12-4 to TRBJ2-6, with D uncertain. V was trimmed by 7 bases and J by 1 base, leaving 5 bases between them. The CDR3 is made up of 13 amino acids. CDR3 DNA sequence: TGTGCCAGCAAAGGGTCTGGGGCCAACGTCCTGACTTTC. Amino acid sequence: CASKGSGANVLTF.

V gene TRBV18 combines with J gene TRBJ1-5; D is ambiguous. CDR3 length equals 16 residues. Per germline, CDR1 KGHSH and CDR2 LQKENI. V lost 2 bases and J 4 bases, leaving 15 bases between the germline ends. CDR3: CASSPIDTLGNQPQHF. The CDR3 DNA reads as TGTGCCAGCTCACCAATCGATACCTTGGGGAATCAGCCCCAGCATTTT.

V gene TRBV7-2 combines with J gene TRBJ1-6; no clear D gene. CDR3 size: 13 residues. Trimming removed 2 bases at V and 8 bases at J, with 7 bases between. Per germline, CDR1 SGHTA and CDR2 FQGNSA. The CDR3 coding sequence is TGTGCCAGCAGCTTAAGCTGGTATTCACCCCTCCACTTT. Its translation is CASSLSWYSPLHF.

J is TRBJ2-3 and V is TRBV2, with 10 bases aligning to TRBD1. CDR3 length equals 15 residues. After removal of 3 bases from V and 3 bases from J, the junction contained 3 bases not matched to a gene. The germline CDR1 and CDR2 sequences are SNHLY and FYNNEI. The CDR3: CASSDRTGGTDTQYF. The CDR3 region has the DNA TGTGCCAGCAGTGATAGGACAGGGGGAACAGATACGCAGTATTTT.

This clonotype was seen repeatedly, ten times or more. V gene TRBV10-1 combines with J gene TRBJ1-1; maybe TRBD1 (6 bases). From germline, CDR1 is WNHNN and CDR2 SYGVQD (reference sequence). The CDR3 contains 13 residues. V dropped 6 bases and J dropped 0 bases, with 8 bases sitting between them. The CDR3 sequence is CASRQGMNTEAFF. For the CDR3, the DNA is TGCGCCAGCAGACAGGGAATGAACACTGAAGCTTTCTTT.